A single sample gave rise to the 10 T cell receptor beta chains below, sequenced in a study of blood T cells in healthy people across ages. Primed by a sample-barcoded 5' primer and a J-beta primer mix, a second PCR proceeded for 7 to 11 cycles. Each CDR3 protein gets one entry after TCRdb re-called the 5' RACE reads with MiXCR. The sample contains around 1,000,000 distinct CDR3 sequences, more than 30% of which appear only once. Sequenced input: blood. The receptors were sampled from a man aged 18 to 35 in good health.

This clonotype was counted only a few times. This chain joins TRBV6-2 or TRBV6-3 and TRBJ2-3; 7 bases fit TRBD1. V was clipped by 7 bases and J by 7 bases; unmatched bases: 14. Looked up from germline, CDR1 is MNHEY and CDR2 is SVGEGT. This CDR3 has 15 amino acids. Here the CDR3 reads CASIRRDSGFNTQYF. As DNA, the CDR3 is TGTGCCAGCATACGCCGGGACAGCGGATTTAATACGCAGTATTTT.

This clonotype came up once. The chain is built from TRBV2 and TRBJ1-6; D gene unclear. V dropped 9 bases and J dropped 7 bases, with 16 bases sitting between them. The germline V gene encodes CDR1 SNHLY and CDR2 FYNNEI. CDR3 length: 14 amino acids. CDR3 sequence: CARGAGEGNSPLHF. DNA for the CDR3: TGTGCCAGAGGAGCCGGTGAAGGAAATTCACCCCTCCACTTT.

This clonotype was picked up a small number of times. CDR3 protein: CASSFKAGTEAYNEQFF. CDR3 sequence (DNA): TGTGCCAGCAGTTTTAAAGCCGGGACTGAAGCCTACAATGAGCAGTTCTTC. This chain connects TRBV6-5 to TRBJ2-1; D is perhaps TRBD2 (6 bases). The germline V gene has CDR1 MNHEY and CDR2 SVGAGI. V lost 4 bases to trimming and J lost 2 bases, with 18 bases between them. There are 17 residues in the CDR3.

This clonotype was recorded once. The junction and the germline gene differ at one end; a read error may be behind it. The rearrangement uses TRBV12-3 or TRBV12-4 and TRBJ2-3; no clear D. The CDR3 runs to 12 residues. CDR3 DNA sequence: TGTGCCAGCAGATGGTCAACAGATGCGCAGTATTTT. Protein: CASRWSTDAQYF.

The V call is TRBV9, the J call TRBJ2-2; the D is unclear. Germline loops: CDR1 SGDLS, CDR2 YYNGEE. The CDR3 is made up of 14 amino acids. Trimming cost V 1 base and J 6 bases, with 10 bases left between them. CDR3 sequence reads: CASSVNAEAGELFF. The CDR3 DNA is TGTGCCAGCAGCGTAAACGCCGAGGCCGGGGAGCTGTTTTTT.

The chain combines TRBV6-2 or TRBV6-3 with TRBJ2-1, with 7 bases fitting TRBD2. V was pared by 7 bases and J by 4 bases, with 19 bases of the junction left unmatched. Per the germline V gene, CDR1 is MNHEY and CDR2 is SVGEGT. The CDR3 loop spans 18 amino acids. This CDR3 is CASTGVDASGLKYNEQFF. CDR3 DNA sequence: TGTGCCAGCACTGGCGTCGACGCTAGCGGTTTAAAATACAATGAGCAGTTCTTC.

In DNA, the CDR3 is TGTGCCAGCAGTTTTGTTTTAGCAGGCAATCAGCCCCAGCATTTT. It is translated as CASSFVLAGNQPQHF. The chain carries TRBV12-3 or TRBV12-4 and TRBJ1-5; D remains unclear. V lost 3 bases, J lost 2 bases, and 11 bases lay in between. The CDR3 length is 15 residues.

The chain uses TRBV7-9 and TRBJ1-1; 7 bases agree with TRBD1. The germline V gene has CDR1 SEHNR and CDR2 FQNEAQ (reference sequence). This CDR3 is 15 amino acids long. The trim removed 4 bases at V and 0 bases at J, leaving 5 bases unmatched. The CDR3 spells CASSYTGAMNTEAFF. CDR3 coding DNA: TGTGCCAGCAGCTATACAGGGGCCATGAACACTGAAGCTTTCTTT.

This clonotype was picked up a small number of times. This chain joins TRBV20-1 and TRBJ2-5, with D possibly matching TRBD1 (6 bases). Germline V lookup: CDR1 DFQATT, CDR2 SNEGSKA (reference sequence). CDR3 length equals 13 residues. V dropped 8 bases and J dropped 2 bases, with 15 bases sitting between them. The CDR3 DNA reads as TGCAGTTTTTCGCCTGGACAGCAAGAGACCCAGTACTTC. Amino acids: CSFSPGQQETQYF.

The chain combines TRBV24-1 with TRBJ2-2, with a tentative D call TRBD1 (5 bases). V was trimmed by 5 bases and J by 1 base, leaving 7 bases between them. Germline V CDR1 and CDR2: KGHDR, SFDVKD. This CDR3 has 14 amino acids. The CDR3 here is CATSGQMNTGELFF. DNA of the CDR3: TGTGCCACCAGTGGACAGATGAACACCGGGGAGCTGTTTTTT.